One sample yielded the 7 T cell receptor beta chains listed below, sequenced in a study of T-cell memory formation after mild COVID-19. TCRdb reprocessed the 5' RACE reads with MiXCR, giving one entry per CDR3 protein. The sample includes hundreds of thousands of distinct CDR3 sequences, roughly 22% of them seen just once. The sequenced sample was PBMCs or a T cell subset sorted from them (not recorded which). The source of these receptors is an adult woman who had mild COVID-19 (a few samples of this study predate the infection). Cell type and time point are not known.

Only a few counts were recorded for this clonotype. The chain has TRBV2 and TRBJ1-1; 7 positions agree with TRBD1. The ends lost 5 bases at V and 8 bases at J; junction bases unmatched: 8. Germline V gives CDR1 SNHLY, CDR2 FYNNEI. This CDR3 comprises 13 residues. CDR3 nucleotides: TGTGCCAGCAGTAAGGGGGCAGGATCCGAAGCTTTCTTT. It specifies CASSKGAGSEAFF.

This clonotype was observed a handful of times. The chain is built from TRBV27 and TRBJ2-3; tentative D call: TRBD2 (6 bases). The CDR3 contains 14 residues. The V gene lost 5 bases and the J gene lost 0 bases, with 9 bases spanning the gap. Per the germline V gene, CDR1 is MNHEY and CDR2 is SMNVEV (reference sequence). The CDR3 DNA reads as TGTGCCAGCAGTATAAGCGGGAGCACAGATACGCAGTATTTT. This sequence encodes CASSISGSTDTQYF.

The chain recombines TRBV4-3 with TRBJ2-2; either TRBD1 or TRBD2 may fit D (5 bases each). This CDR3 is built from 16 residues. V lost 0 bases and J 8 bases, leaving 16 bases between the germline ends. Germline lookup yields CDR1 LGHNA and CDR2 YSLEER. The CDR3 nucleotides read TGCGCCAGCAGCCAAGATCCCTCAGGGAGAGTGGGGGAGCTGTTTTTT. This gives the protein CASSQDPSGRVGELFF.

For the CDR3, the DNA is TGTGCCAGCGGAAGGGGCCAACTCACAGATACGCAGTATTTT. Translated, it gives CASGRGQLTDTQYF. V and J are TRBV7-2 and TRBJ2-3; tentative D call: TRBD1 (5 bases). Germline assignment: CDR1 SGHTA and CDR2 FQGNSA. This CDR3 contains 14 residues. Trimming stripped 8 bases from V and 2 bases from J, with 14 bases between.

The sample holds a few counts of this clonotype. This chain joins TRBV2 and TRBJ2-5; possibly TRBD1 for D (6 bases). The V end lost 2 bases, the J end lost 7 bases, and 20 bases lay between the germline ends. This CDR3 region has 16 residues. Germline loops: CDR1 SNHLY, CDR2 FYNNEI. This CDR3 is CASSESSTAGVGTQYF. CDR3 coding DNA: TGTGCCAGCAGTGAATCAAGTACTGCAGGGGTGGGGACCCAGTACTTC.

This clonotype was counted at least ten times. This chain links TRBV7-2 with TRBJ1-2, with 7 nucleotides matching TRBD1. Losses at the gene ends were 5 bases for V and 6 bases for J; bases not matched to a gene: 9. Per the germline V gene, CDR1 is SGHTA and CDR2 is FQGNSA. This CDR3 spans 14 amino acids. The CDR3 DNA sequence: TGTGCCAGCAGCCGACAGGGAATAAGAAATGGCTACACCTTC. Translating gives CASSRQGIRNGYTF.

This clonotype was seen only a few times. The rearrangement uses TRBV12-3 or TRBV12-4 and TRBJ2-5; D may match TRBD1 or TRBD2 (7 bases each). V lost 5 bases to trimming and J lost 10 bases, with 23 bases between them. The CDR3 contains 15 residues. The CDR3 DNA is TGTGCCAGCAGTGGGACAGCGGGGAGAATGTGGGGCCAGTACTTC. Translation: CASSGTAGRMWGQYF.